These 13 T cell receptor beta chains were all obtained from the same sample, sequenced in a study of cytomegalovirus exposure and HLA in healthy donors (TCRdb year 2017). Receptor libraries were prepared by the immunoSEQ multiplex PCR assay. TCRdb stores this immuneACCESS table with in-frame sequences only. Part of the clones is absent; in the studies checked, under half of the shortfall reflects unresolved V genes, and no reason is known for the rest. Here the sample has 150,000 to 200,000 clones; roughly 86% occur a single time. The ten largest clonotypes hold over 4% of the sample. The sample taken for sequencing was PBMCs. The source of these receptors is a man younger than 30 in good health and CMV-seropositive.

The chain carries TRBV7-9 and TRBJ1-2; maybe TRBD1 (5 bases). V was pared by 1 base and J by 8 bases, with 11 bases between. The CDR3 runs to 13 residues. In germline, CDR1 is SEHNR, CDR2 FQNEAQ (reference sequence). The CDR3 spells CASSLGRVGGYTF. The CDR3 coding sequence is TGTGCCAGCAGCTTAGGCAGGGTTGGGGGCTACACCTTC. Filled out from reference TRBV7-9 and TRBJ1-2, the complete variable domain reads DTGVSQNPRHKITKRGQNVTFRCDPISEHNRLYWYRQTLGQGPEFLTYFQNEAQLEKSRLLSDRFSAERPKGSFSTLEIQRTEQGDSAMYLCASSLGRVGGYTFGSGTRLTVV.

This clone was detected once. The gene calls are TRBV9 and TRBJ2-7; maybe TRBD2 (6 bases). The CDR3 runs to 14 residues. Trimming removed 4 bases from V and 3 bases from J, with 14 bases in between. Germline V gives CDR1 SGDLS, CDR2 YYNGEE. The CDR3 DNA sequence: TGTGCCAGCAGCCCCCGCCTGGGGGGCTACGAGCAGTACTTC. It specifies CASSPRLGGYEQYF.

This clone was counted a single time. This sequence joins TRBV4-2 and TRBJ2-7, with D perhaps matching TRBD2 (6 bases). Between the trimmed V and J ends, which lost 0 bases and 2 bases, there was a span of 14 bases. Germline V gene sequence: CDR1 LGHNA, CDR2 YNFKEQ. The CDR3 consists of 16 residues. The CDR3 DNA reads as TGTGCCAGCAGCCAAGAATCGACCGGGAGCCCCTACGAGCAGTACTTC. This sequence encodes CASSQESTGSPYEQYF.

The gene calls are TRBV5-1 and TRBJ2-3; 12 bases map to TRBD2. Germline loops: CDR1 SGHRS, CDR2 YFSETQ. V was clipped by 6 bases and J by 0 bases; unmatched bases: 8. The CDR3 spans 17 residues. Here the CDR3 reads CASNPSGRDSSTDTQYF. The DNA for the CDR3 is TGCGCCAGCAACCCTAGCGGGAGGGACTCTAGCACAGATACGCAGTATTTT.

The chain is built from TRBV7-2 and TRBJ1-1; a possible D gene is TRBD1 (6 bases). The ends were cut back, 5 bases at V and 7 bases at J, with 14 bases in the middle. Germline lookup yields CDR1 SGHTA and CDR2 FQGNSA. This CDR3 has 13 residues. Written as DNA, the CDR3 is TGTGCCAGCAGCCCCCAACGACAGGTTGAAGCTTTCTTT. Its protein is CASSPQRQVEAFF.

This clone was counted a few times. The chain has TRBV20-1 and TRBJ2-7, with TRBD1 as a possible D gene (6 bases). The CDR3 has 11 amino acids. CDR1 and CDR2 (germline): DFQATT, SNEGSKA (reference sequence). Trimming took off 5 bases at V and 1 base at J, with 6 bases between the two ends. CDR3 loop: CSADRSYEQYF. CDR3 DNA sequence: TGCAGTGCTGACAGGTCCTACGAGCAGTACTTC.

CDR3 sequence: CASSRLPYQPQHF. The CDR3 DNA sequence: TGTGCCAGCAGTCGACTGCCGTATCAGCCCCAGCATTTT. The chain links TRBV6-6 to TRBJ1-5; the D is unclear. The CDR3 covers 13 residues. Germline CDR1 reads MNHNY; CDR2 reads SVGAGI (reference sequence). V lost 5 bases to trimming and J lost 5 bases, with 10 bases between them.

The V call is TRBV5-4, the J call TRBJ1-2; 8 bases are shared with TRBD1. The CDR3 consists of 15 residues. Per the germline V gene, CDR1 is SGHNT and CDR2 is YYREEE (reference sequence). V lost 4 bases to trimming and J lost 0 bases; unmatched junction nucleotides: 5. In DNA form, the CDR3 reads TGTGCCAGCAGCCCCGGGACAGGACCTAACTATGGCTACACCTTC. This translates into CASSPGTGPNYGYTF. The whole variable domain, remainder taken from reference TRBV5-4 and TRBJ1-2, is ETGVTQSPTHLIKTRGQQVTLRCSSQSGHNTVSWYQQALGQGPQFIFQYYREEENGRGNFPPRFSGLQFPNYSSELNVNALELDDSALYLCASSPGTGPNYGYTFGSGTRLTVV.

This clone came up once. This chain uses TRBV19 with TRBJ2-2; 10 bases map to TRBD2. V was pared by 5 bases and J by 7 bases, with 7 bases of the junction left unmatched. CDR1 and CDR2 (germline): LNHDA, SQIVND (reference sequence). This CDR3 has 15 residues. The CDR3 sequence: CASSLAGVTGGELFF. The CDR3 coding sequence is TGTGCCAGTAGTCTAGCGGGAGTTACCGGCGGGGAGCTGTTTTTT.

CDR3 DNA: TGTGCCAGCAGCTTAACGGGAAGTCAGCCCCAGCATTTT. As protein: CASSLTGSQPQHF. This chain uses TRBV11-2 with TRBJ1-5, with D unresolved. Trimming removed 2 bases from V and 6 bases from J, with 8 bases in between. Germline values: CDR1 SGHAT, CDR2 FQNNGV. The CDR3 totals 13 residues.

The V and J genes are TRBV5-6 and TRBJ2-7; D is unclear. The germline V and J ends were trimmed by 0 bases and 2 bases, with 15 bases remaining between them. The CDR3 runs 16 residues. Germline V gene data show CDR1 as SGHDT and CDR2 as YYEEEE. CDR3 coding DNA: TGTGCCAGCAGCTTGGGGAGCCCGGGTGGTACCTACGAGCAGTACTTC. Protein sequence: CASSLGSPGGTYEQYF. Full variable domain (rest looked up from reference TRBV5-6 and TRBJ2-7): DAGVTQSPTHLIKTRGQQVTLRCSPKSGHDTVSWYQQALGQGPQFIFQYYEEEERQRGNFPDRFSGHQFPNYSSELNVNALLLGDSALYLCASSLGSPGGTYEQYFGPGTRLTVT.

A single count supports this clone. The V and J genes are TRBV19 and TRBJ1-2; 12 nucleotides agree with TRBD1. This CDR3 has 17 amino acids. CDR1 LNHDA and CDR2 SQIVND come from the germline V gene (reference sequence). Unmatched junction bases numbered 11, after V lost 5 bases and J lost 4 bases. CDR3 region: CASSLSSGTGGFYGYTF. CDR3 nucleotides: TGTGCCAGTAGTCTCTCTTCCGGGACAGGGGGCTTCTATGGCTACACCTTC.

In the case of this clone: This sample includes further DNA sequences coding for the same CDR3. The chain joins TRBV5-1 to TRBJ1-4; no definite D call. This CDR3 region has 14 residues. Germline CDR1 and CDR2: SGHRS and YFSETQ. V lost 0 bases and J lost 4, with 7 bases in between. Here the CDR3 DNA reads TGCGCCAGCAGCTTGGGACAAAGTAATGAAAAACTGTTTTTT. Translation: CASSLGQSNEKLFF.